Shown below are 19 T cell receptor beta chains from a single sample sequenced in a study of OX40 agonist ivuxolimab in advanced cancers. Generated by immunoSEQ multiplex PCR, the TCRdb table keeps only in-frame clones and is missing some. This sample has 35,000 to 40,000 clones, with around 80% found just once. Here the sequenced sample was CD4+ or CD8+ T cells sorted from blood, taken in a trial of the OX40 agonist ivuxolimab. The receptors derive from an adult with an advanced solid tumor such as melanoma, head and neck, liver or kidney cancer.

This rearrangement joins TRBV15 to TRBJ2-1; D is uncertain. The germline CDR1 and CDR2 sequences are LNHNV and YYDKDF (reference sequence). Trimming stripped 4 bases from V and 0 bases from J, with 16 bases between. The CDR3 is made up of 17 amino acids. The CDR3, as DNA: TGTGCCACCAGCATCCTTGGCTTATACAGCTCCTACAATGAGCAGTTCTTC. It specifies CATSILGLYSSYNEQFF.

The gene calls are TRBV7-9 and TRBJ2-7, with 7 nucleotides matching TRBD1. CDR1 SEHNR and CDR2 FQNEAQ come from the germline V gene (reference sequence). This CDR3 has 12 amino acids. After removal of 7 bases from V and 2 bases from J, the junction contained 2 bases not matched to a gene. The CDR3 reads CASTGQTYEQYF. In nucleotides, the CDR3 is TGTGCCAGCACGGGACAGACCTACGAGCAGTACTTC. Using reference TRBV7-9 and TRBJ2-7 for the parts outside the CDR3, the full variable domain is DTGVSQNPRHKITKRGQNVTFRCDPISEHNRLYWYRQTLGQGPEFLTYFQNEAQLEKSRLLSDRFSAERPKGSFSTLEIQRTEQGDSAMYLCASTGQTYEQYFGPGTRLTVT.

This chain joins TRBV5-6 and TRBJ2-5; TRBD2 matches at 7 bases. The V gene end was trimmed by 2 bases and the J gene end by 4 bases; junction bases not matched to a gene: 2. The CDR3 covers 13 residues. CDR1 SGHDT and CDR2 YYEEEE come from the germline V gene. As DNA, the CDR3 is TGTGCCAGCAGCTTTATAGCGGGAGAGACCCAGTACTTC. Amino acids: CASSFIAGETQYF.

The J gene is TRBJ1-1, the V gene TRBV27; D gene uncertain. Trimming pared 6 bases from V and 5 bases from J, leaving 10 bases between. Germline V gives CDR1 MNHEY, CDR2 SMNVEV (reference sequence). This CDR3 spans 12 amino acids. CDR3 sequence (DNA): TGTGCCAGCAGGAAGGGTGTAACTGAAGCTTTCTTT. Protein product: CASRKGVTEAFF.

The chain carries TRBV20-1 and TRBJ2-1; D is possibly TRBD2 (5 bases). This CDR3 contains 11 residues. V shed 6 bases and J shed 9 bases, with 12 bases lying between them. Germline lookup yields CDR1 DFQATT and CDR2 SNEGSKA (reference sequence). CDR3 bases: TGCAGTGCCCCGTTAGGGAGTGAGCAGTTCTTC. It specifies CSAPLGSEQFF.

This rearrangement joins TRBV5-1 to TRBJ2-5; unclear D gene. V gave up 0 bases and J gave up 5 bases, with 2 bases separating them. The germline gives CDR1 SGHRS, CDR2 YFSETQ. This CDR3 region has 11 residues. The DNA of the CDR3 is TGCGCCAGCAGCTTGGCGGAGACCCAGTACTTC. Protein product: CASSLAETQYF.

This clone was seen more than once but under ten times. This sequence joins TRBV7-9 and TRBJ2-3, with TRBD1 matching over 7 bases. The junction had 3 bases not matched to a gene; V was cut back by 5 bases and J by 4 bases. Germline V gene sequence: CDR1 SEHNR, CDR2 FQNEAQ (reference sequence). The CDR3 covers 13 residues. CDR3 loop: CASSGTESDTQYF. The CDR3 nucleotides are TGTGCCAGCAGCGGGACAGAGTCAGATACGCAGTATTTT.

The chain joins TRBV9 to TRBJ1-1, with D hard to call. CDR3 size: 13 residues. CDR1 SGDLS and CDR2 YYNGEE come from the germline V gene. V lost 0 bases and J lost 7, with 10 bases in between. CDR3 region: CASSVAPLGEAFF. As DNA, the CDR3 is TGTGCCAGCAGCGTAGCTCCCCTGGGTGAAGCTTTCTTT.

This clone counts as medium-sized (0.01 to 0.1%). The gene calls are TRBV11-1 and TRBJ2-3; TRBD2 aligns across 12 bases. The CDR3 runs to 16 residues. The V and J ends lost 3 bases and 5 bases, in that order; junction bases with no gene match: 6. Germline V gene data show CDR1 as SGHAT and CDR2 as FQDESV (reference sequence). The CDR3 sequence is CASSLSSGGAGDTQYF. CDR3 nucleotides: TGTGCCAGCAGCTTGTCTAGCGGGGGGGCGGGAGATACGCAGTATTTT.

This clone was counted only a few times. The J gene is TRBJ2-3, the V gene TRBV4-3; 7 nucleotides match TRBD2. Germline V gene sequence: CDR1 LGHNA, CDR2 YSLEER. Trimming took 3 bases from V and 6 from J; bases not matched to a gene: 21. This CDR3 contains 19 residues. The CDR3 reads CASSHLLLERGRPGDTQYF. CDR3 bases: TGCGCCAGCAGCCACCTCCTTCTGGAGCGGGGTCGTCCAGGGGATACGCAGTATTTT.

This clone was counted only a few times. This chain connects TRBV5-6 to TRBJ1-3; D not resolved. CDR1 is SGHDT and CDR2 is YYEEEE in the germline V gene. The CDR3 runs to 14 residues. Trimming took 0 bases from V and 2 from J, leaving 6 bases between them. CDR3 bases: TGTGCCAGCAGCTTGGGCCAGGCTGGAAACACCATATATTTT. The encoded protein is CASSLGQAGNTIYF.

V usage is TRBV7-3 and J usage is TRBJ2-1; D is possibly TRBD2 (6 bases). V lost 1 base to trimming and J lost 8 bases, with 15 bases between them. The CDR3 consists of 15 residues. CDR1 is SGHTA, CDR2 FQGTGA, per germline. The CDR3 spells CASSLSQLGGYEQFF. Here the CDR3 DNA reads TGTGCCAGCAGCTTAAGCCAGCTGGGAGGATATGAGCAGTTCTTC.

The V call is TRBV5-4, the J call TRBJ1-2, with 9 bases matching TRBD1. V was clipped by 0 bases and J by 4 bases; unmatched bases: 7. The CDR3 has 16 residues. Germline V lookup: CDR1 SGHNT, CDR2 YYREEE (reference sequence). The CDR3 sequence: CASSLETGGPVYGYTF. CDR3 nucleotide sequence: TGTGCCAGCAGCTTGGAAACAGGGGGCCCGGTCTATGGCTACACCTTC.

There are a few counts of this clone. This chain connects TRBV7-6 to TRBJ1-1; D not certain. The CDR3 runs 14 residues. Trimming removed 3 bases at V and 1 base at J, with 9 bases between. Germline V gives CDR1 SGHVS, CDR2 FNYEAQ. CDR3: CASSLRYGNTEAFF. CDR3 sequence (DNA): TGTGCCAGCAGCTTGCGGTACGGGAACACTGAAGCTTTCTTT. Looking up the rest from reference TRBV7-6 and TRBJ1-1 gives the full variable domain: GAGVSQSPRYKVTKRGQDVALRCDPISGHVSLYWYRQALGQGPEFLTYFNYEAQQDKSGLPNDRFSAERPEGSISTLTIQRTEQRDSAMYRCASSLRYGNTEAFFGQGTRLTVV.

This sequence joins TRBV7-2 and TRBJ2-7; D is possibly TRBD1 (5 bases). The CDR3 is 13 residues long. CDR1 and CDR2 (germline): SGHTA, FQGNSA. V was clipped by 5 bases and J by 2 bases, with 10 bases between them. The CDR3 here is CASSLLGPYEQYF. The CDR3 DNA is TGTGCCAGCAGCCTCCTGGGGCCCTACGAGCAGTACTTC.

The sample holds one count of this clone. The J gene is TRBJ2-2, the V gene TRBV29-1; no clear D. V was clipped by 3 bases and J by 0 bases, with 5 bases between them. This CDR3 has 13 amino acids. CDR1 is SQVTM and CDR2 is ANQGSEA in the germline V gene. The CDR3: CSVDRPNTGELFF. The CDR3 DNA is TGCAGCGTTGATAGACCGAACACCGGGGAGCTGTTTTTT.

The chain recombines TRBV4-3 with TRBJ2-5; 8 nucleotides align to TRBD2. This CDR3 is 15 amino acids long. Germline V gene lookup returns CDR1 LGHNA and CDR2 YSLEER. J lost 3 bases, V lost 0 bases, and 3 bases had no gene match. CDR3 residues: CASSQDLSGEETQYF. Here the CDR3 DNA reads TGCGCCAGCAGCCAAGATCTTAGCGGGGAAGAGACCCAGTACTTC.

Comment on this clone: Other DNA sequences in the same sample also yield this CDR3. This sequence joins TRBV7-2 and TRBJ2-7; D possibly corresponds to TRBD1 (7 bases). V was pared by 5 bases and J by 0 bases, with 14 bases between. The germline gives CDR1 SGHTA, CDR2 FQGNSA. This CDR3 region has 15 residues. The DNA of the CDR3 is TGTGCCAGCAGCGAGGGGGCGGGGTCCTCCTACGAGCAGTACTTC. It yields the protein CASSEGAGSSYEQYF.

The chain couples TRBV7-8 to TRBJ2-5, with 10 bases that match TRBD1. Per the germline V gene, CDR1 is SGHVS and CDR2 is FQNEAQ. V lost 2 bases and J lost 9; bases outside the gene matches: 12. The CDR3 covers 16 residues. In DNA form, the CDR3 reads TGTGCCAGCAGCTTACCGGGACAGGGGACGTCGTTTGCCCAGTACTTC. It is translated as CASSLPGQGTSFAQYF.